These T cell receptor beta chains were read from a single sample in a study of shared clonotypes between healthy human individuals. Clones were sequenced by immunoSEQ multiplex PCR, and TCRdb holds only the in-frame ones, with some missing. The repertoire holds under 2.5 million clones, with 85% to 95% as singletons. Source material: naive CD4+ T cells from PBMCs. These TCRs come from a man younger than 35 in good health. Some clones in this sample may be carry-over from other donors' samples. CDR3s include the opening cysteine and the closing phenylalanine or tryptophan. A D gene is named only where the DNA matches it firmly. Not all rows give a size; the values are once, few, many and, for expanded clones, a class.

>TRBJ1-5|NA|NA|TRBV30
CAWSGGDQGQPQHF
TGTGCCTGGAGCGGGGGGGACCAGGGGCAGCCCCAGCATTTT
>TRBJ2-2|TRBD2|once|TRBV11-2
CASSGLAGNTGELFF
TGTGCCAGCAGCGGACTAGCGGGAAACACCGGGGAGCTGTTTTTT
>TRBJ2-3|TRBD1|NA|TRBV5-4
CASSPGQGTDTQYF
TGTGCCAGCAGCCCTGGACAGGGCACAGATACGCAGTATTTT
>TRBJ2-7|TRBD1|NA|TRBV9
CASSAGGQGRVYEQYF
TGTGCCAGCAGCGCAGGTGGACAGGGTAGGGTCTACGAGCAGTACTTC
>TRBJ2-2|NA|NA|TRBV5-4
CASSREGLAGELFF
TGTGCCAGCAGCCGAGAAGGGCTAGCCGGGGAGCTGTTTTTT
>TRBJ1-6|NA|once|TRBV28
CASSTKGPLHF
TGTGCCAGCAGTACTAAAGGCCCCCTCCACTTT
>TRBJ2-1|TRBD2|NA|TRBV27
CASSDWTSGYNEQFF
TGTGCCAGCTCGGATTGGACTAGCGGTTACAATGAGCAGTTCTTC
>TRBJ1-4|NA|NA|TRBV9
CASSESPSYREAGEKLFF
TGTGCCAGCAGCGAAAGCCCTTCGTACCGGGAAGCTGGGGAAAAACTGTTTTTT
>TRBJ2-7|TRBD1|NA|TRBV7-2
CASSGRTGADEQYF
TGTGCCAGCAGCGGTCGGACAGGGGCCGACGAGCAGTACTTC
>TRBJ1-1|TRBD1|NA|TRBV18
CASSPRGQGTEAFF
TGTGCCAGCTCACCCAGGGGGCAGGGCACTGAAGCTTTCTTT
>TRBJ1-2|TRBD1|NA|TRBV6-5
CASSNGDSPIGGYTF
TGTGCCAGCAGTAACGGGGACAGCCCCATTGGTGGCTACACCTTC